The next 6 T cell receptor beta chains were all read from a single sample in a study of T cells in Graves' hyperthyroidism and ophthalmopathy. From RNA transcripts, TCR beta CDR3 regions were amplified. First-round RT-PCR targeting the TCR CDR3 was performed with the HTBI primer set. MiXCR, applied by TCRdb to the multiplex PCR reads, yields one record per CDR3 protein. The sample carries some 270,000 distinct CDR3 sequences, more than 20% recorded once. The sequencing input was blood. The source of these receptors is a middle-aged woman with Graves' ophthalmopathy.

CDR3 loop: CSARDLAGGLRETQYF. CDR3 DNA sequence: TGCAGTGCTAGAGATCTAGCGGGGGGGCTAAGAGAGACCCAGTACTTC. This rearrangement joins TRBV20-1 to TRBJ2-5; TRBD2 agrees at 12 bases. Germline V gene sequence: CDR1 DFQATT, CDR2 SNEGSKA (reference sequence). V shed 0 bases, J shed 4 bases, and the junction held 6 bases outside the gene matches. There are 16 residues in the CDR3.

This clonotype was seen at least ten times. J is TRBJ1-3 and V is TRBV7-9, with no clear D. The V gene's germline CDR1 is SEHNR and CDR2 FQNEAQ (reference sequence). The CDR3 sequence is 15 residues long. V was pared by 5 bases and J by 2 bases, with 13 bases between. The chain's CDR3 is CASSPPAVTGNTIYF. For the CDR3, the DNA is TGTGCCAGCAGCCCCCCGGCCGTAACTGGAAACACCATATATTTT.

In its sample, this clonotype was seen many times. V usage is TRBV7-9 and J usage is TRBJ1-2; D may be TRBD1 (5 bases). This CDR3 region has 10 residues. Germline-derived CDR1 and CDR2 are SEHNR and FQNEAQ (reference sequence). Trimming took 8 bases from V and 6 from J, leaving 7 bases between them. CDR3 in DNA: TGTGCCAGCGGAGGGGATGGCTACACCTTC. Protein: CASGGDGYTF.

This clonotype was seen repeatedly, ten times or more. The chain employs TRBV12-3 or TRBV12-4 and TRBJ1-5; D unclear. The CDR3 consists of 15 residues. Trimming took off 0 bases at V and 2 bases at J, with 8 bases between the two ends. CDR3 region: CASSLAGSGNQPQHF. For the CDR3, the DNA is TGTGCCAGCAGTTTAGCCGGGTCGGGCAATCAGCCCCAGCATTTT.

This clonotype appeared many times. This sequence joins TRBV2 and TRBJ2-5; weak D call: TRBD1 (5 bases). The CDR3 has 13 amino acids. Germline CDR1 is SNHLY and CDR2 is FYNNEI. V lost 7 bases to trimming and J lost 5 bases, with 14 bases between them. CDR3 bases: TGTGCCAGCATCCCCTCAAGGGGCGAGACCCAGTACTTC. It encodes CASIPSRGETQYF.

This clonotype was seen repeatedly, ten times or more. A much larger clone is a single base away; this may be a read error. As the CDR3 is not closed by the conserved phenylalanine or tryptophan, this likely results from a read error. V gene TRBV2 combines with J gene TRBJ2-7; either TRBD1 or TRBD2 may fit D (5 bases each). The CDR3 contains 14 residues. CDR1 and CDR2 (germline): SNHLY, FYNNEI. Trimming removed 5 bases from V and 1 base from J, with 12 bases in between. CDR3 DNA: TGTGCCAGCAGTAGTAGGGGACGGTCCTACGAGCAGTACCTC. Encoded protein: CASSSRGRSYEQYL.